Presented here are 13 T cell receptor beta chains from one specimen sequenced in a study of T-cell memory formation after mild COVID-19. Using its own MiXCR run on the 5' RACE reads, TCRdb lists one record per CDR3 protein. Of around 390,000 distinct CDR3 sequences listed, roughly 15% are singletons. What was sequenced was PBMCs or a T cell subset sorted from them (not recorded which). Every receptor here comes from a man aged 18 to 29 who had mild COVID-19 (a few samples of this study predate the infection). Cell type and time point are not known.

This clonotype was observed a handful of times. The V call is TRBV9, the J call TRBJ1-2; the D is unclear. The germline V and J ends were trimmed by 1 base and 1 base, with 5 bases remaining between them. Germline V lookup: CDR1 SGDLS, CDR2 YYNGEE. The CDR3 totals 13 residues. For the CDR3, the DNA is TGTGCCAGCAGCGTAAATGATAACTATGGCTACACCTTC. As protein: CASSVNDNYGYTF.

In this sample, this clonotype turned up a few times. The J gene is TRBJ2-7, the V gene TRBV21-1; the table calls TRBD1, which could not be checked here. TRBV21-1 is recorded as a pseudogene. This CDR3 spans 17 amino acids. CDR3 coding DNA: TGTGCCAGCAGCAAACCCCTGACGATGGATTATTACTACGAGCAGTACGTC. This translates into CASSKPLTMDYYYEQYV.

This clonotype showed up just a few times. The chain recombines TRBV7-2 with TRBJ2-1, with 13 bases identical to TRBD2. Germline-derived CDR1 and CDR2 are SGHTA and FQGNSA. This CDR3 is built from 15 residues. Trimming at V came to 6 bases and at J to 4 bases, leaving 3 bases not matched to a gene. CDR3 bases: TGTGCCAGCAGAACGACTAGCGGGGGGTACAATGAGCAGTTCTTC. Amino acid sequence: CASRTTSGGYNEQFF.

In this sample, this clonotype turned up a few times. V usage is TRBV7-3 and J usage is TRBJ1-1; D might be TRBD1 (6 bases). The CDR3 extends over 13 amino acids. V was cut by 5 bases and J by 5 bases, with 12 bases left in between. Germline loops: CDR1 SGHTA, CDR2 FQGTGA. The CDR3 nucleotides read TGTGCCAGCAGCGACCGACAGGCGACTGAAGCTTTCTTT. It encodes CASSDRQATEAFF.

Only a few counts were recorded for this clonotype. The rearrangement links TRBV19 to TRBJ2-5; no clear D gene. There are 12 residues in the CDR3. The V gene lost 3 bases and the J gene lost 5 bases, with 7 bases spanning the gap. Germline CDR1 is LNHDA and CDR2 is SQIVND (reference sequence). Here the CDR3 DNA reads TGTGCCAGTAGTATGGGCAAGGAGACCCAGTACTTC. Its protein is CASSMGKETQYF. The complete variable domain, with remaining parts taken from reference TRBV19 and TRBJ2-5, reads DGGITQSPKYLFRKEGQNVTLSCEQNLNHDAMYWYRQDPGQGLRLIYYSQIVNDFQKGDIAEGYSVSREKKESFPLTVTSAQKNPTAFYLCASSMGKETQYFGPGTRLLVL.

The CDR3 protein is CASSYSVDREKYF. Written as DNA, the CDR3 is TGTGCCAGCAGTTACTCGGTCGACAGGGAAAAGTACTTC. V and J are TRBV6-2 or TRBV6-3 and TRBJ2-4, with TRBD1 matching over 7 bases. The length of the CDR3 is 13 residues. J lost 14 bases, V lost 0 bases, and 7 bases had no gene match. Looked up from germline, CDR1 is MNHEY and CDR2 is SVGEGT.

Only a few counts were recorded for this clonotype. This chain uses TRBV7-2 with TRBJ2-1; the D gene is possibly TRBD2 (6 bases). Germline assignment: CDR1 SGHTA and CDR2 FQGNSA. The CDR3 extends over 13 amino acids. The V and J ends lost 4 bases and 15 bases respectively, with 19 bases between them. The CDR3 region has the DNA TGTGCCAGCAGCTCCTACCGGTCACTAGCCTCGTTCTTC. It specifies CASSSYRSLASFF.

The gene calls are TRBV24-1 and TRBJ2-3; 7 positions match TRBD1. V was pared by 3 bases and J by 2 bases, with 10 bases of the junction left unmatched. CDR1 and CDR2 from the germline V gene are KGHDR and SFDVKD. The CDR3 length is 17 residues. This CDR3 is CATSDRDSVLATDTQYF. The DNA for the CDR3 is TGTGCCACCAGTGATCGGGACAGCGTACTTGCCACAGATACGCAGTATTTT.

This chain uses TRBV29-1 with TRBJ2-3, with D possibly being TRBD2 (6 bases). This CDR3 region has 16 residues. V lost 4 bases and J 1 base, leaving 18 bases between the germline ends. The germline V gene has CDR1 SQVTM and CDR2 ANQGSEA. The CDR3 DNA is TGCAGCGTTGCCGGGACTTCCGGGAAGGGCACAGATACGCAGTATTTT. Protein sequence: CSVAGTSGKGTDTQYF.

There are a few counts of this clonotype. V and J are TRBV5-4 and TRBJ2-1, with 8 bases fitting TRBD2. CDR1 is SGHNT and CDR2 is YYREEE in the germline V gene (reference sequence). Trimming at V came to 0 bases and at J to 8 bases, leaving 13 bases not matched to a gene. This CDR3 is 17 amino acids long. The CDR3 sequence is CASSLDGGGGTAYEQFF. The CDR3 DNA sequence: TGTGCCAGCAGCTTGGACGGGGGCGGGGGGACCGCTTATGAGCAGTTCTTC.

The sample holds a few counts of this clonotype. The chain couples TRBV7-6 to TRBJ2-7; D unclear. V lost 5 bases to trimming and J lost 3 bases, with 20 bases between them. The CDR3 is made up of 16 amino acids. From germline, CDR1 is SGHVS and CDR2 FNYEAQ. CDR3 DNA sequence: TGTGCCAGCAGCCTGGCATTGGACGCCAGACACTACGAGCAGTACTTC. Its translation: CASSLALDARHYEQYF.

In its sample, this clonotype was seen a few times. The chain recombines TRBV11-2 with TRBJ2-7; D call uncertain. CDR3 length: 14 amino acids. The germline CDR1 and CDR2 sequences are SGHAT and FQNNGV. V lost 5 bases and J 2 bases, leaving 13 bases between the germline ends. CDR3 loop: CASSATESAYEQYF. CDR3 nucleotide sequence: TGTGCCAGCAGCGCCACAGAAAGCGCCTACGAGCAGTACTTC. Using reference TRBV11-2 and TRBJ2-7 for the parts outside the CDR3, the full variable domain is EAGVAQSPRYKIIEKRQSVAFWCNPISGHATLYWYQQILGQGPKLLIQFQNNGVVDDSQLPKDRFSAERLKGVDSTLKIQPAKLEDSAVYLCASSATESAYEQYFGPGTRLTVT.

This clonotype was seen more than once but under ten times. The chain joins TRBV12-3 or TRBV12-4 to TRBJ2-6; D might be TRBD1 (5 bases). The CDR3 is 15 residues long. Trimming stripped 7 bases from V and 0 bases from J, with 10 bases between. CDR3 DNA: TGTGCCAGCACAGACAGCAGCTCTGGGGCCAACGTCCTGACTTTC. Translation gives CASTDSSSGANVLTF.